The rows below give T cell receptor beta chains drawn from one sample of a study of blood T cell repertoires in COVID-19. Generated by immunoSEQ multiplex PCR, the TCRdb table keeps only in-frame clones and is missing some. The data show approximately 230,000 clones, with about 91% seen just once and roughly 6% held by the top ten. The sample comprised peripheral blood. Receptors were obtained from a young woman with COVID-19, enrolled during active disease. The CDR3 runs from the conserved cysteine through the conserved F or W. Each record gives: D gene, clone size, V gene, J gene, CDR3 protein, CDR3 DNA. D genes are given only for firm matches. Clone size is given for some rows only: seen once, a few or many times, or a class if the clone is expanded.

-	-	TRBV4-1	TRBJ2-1	CASSQTSAGEQFF	TGCGCCAGCAGCCAAACCTCAGCAGGTGAGCAGTTCTTC
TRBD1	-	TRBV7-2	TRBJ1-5	CASSLGTALYSNQPQHF	TGTGCCAGCAGCCTCGGGACAGCTTTATATAGCAATCAGCCCCAGCATTTT
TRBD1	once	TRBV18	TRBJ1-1	CASSPRGGPNTEAFF	TGTGCCAGCTCACCTCGAGGGGGCCCAAACACTGAAGCTTTCTTT
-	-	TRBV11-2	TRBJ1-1	CASSFDLSGTEAFF	TGTGCCAGCAGCTTTGACTTATCGGGCACTGAAGCTTTCTTT
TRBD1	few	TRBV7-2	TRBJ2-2	CASSIDRVTGELFF	TGTGCCAGCAGCATAGACAGGGTCACCGGGGAGCTGTTTTTT
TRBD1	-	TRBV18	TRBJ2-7	CASSPRTGTGSDEQYF	TGTGCCAGCTCACCACGAACCGGGACAGGGTCCGACGAGCAGTACTTC
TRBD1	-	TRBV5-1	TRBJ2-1	CASSLGQGDVDEQFF	TGCGCCAGCAGCTTGGGACAGGGAGACGTGGATGAGCAGTTCTTC
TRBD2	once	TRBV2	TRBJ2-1	CASGASGGYKFF	TGTGCCAGCGGGGCTAGCGGGGGGTATAAGTTCTTC
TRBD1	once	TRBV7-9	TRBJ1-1	CASSFLPGQGNTEAFF	TGTGCCAGCAGCTTTCTACCGGGACAGGGGAACACTGAAGCTTTCTTT
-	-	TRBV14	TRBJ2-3	CASSKELASTDTQYF	TGTGCCAGCAGCAAAGAGCTAGCGAGCACAGATACGCAGTATTTT
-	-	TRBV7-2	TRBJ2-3	CASSFGGTSTDTQYF	TGTGCCAGCAGCTTTGGCGGGACTAGCACAGATACGCAGTATTTT
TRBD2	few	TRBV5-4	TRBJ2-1	CASSPAGVAEQFF	TGTGCCAGCAGTCCCGCGGGGGTGGCTGAGCAGTTCTTC
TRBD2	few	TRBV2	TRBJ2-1	CASSEADGTSGSSSYNEQFF	TGTGCCAGCAGTGAAGCCGATGGGACTAGCGGTAGTAGCTCCTACAATGAGCAGTTCTTC
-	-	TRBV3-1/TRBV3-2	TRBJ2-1	CASSQAQQGFVSYNEQFF	TGTGCCAGCAGCCAAGCCCAACAGGGATTTGTATCCTACAATGAGCAGTTCTTC
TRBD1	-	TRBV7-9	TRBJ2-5	CASSLLRQGAETQYF	TGTGCCAGCAGCTTACTTCGGCAGGGGGCAGAGACCCAGTACTTC
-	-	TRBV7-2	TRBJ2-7	CASSLAHRTRQAYEQYF	TGTGCCAGCAGCTTAGCGCATAGAACTCGGCAGGCCTACGAGCAGTACTTC